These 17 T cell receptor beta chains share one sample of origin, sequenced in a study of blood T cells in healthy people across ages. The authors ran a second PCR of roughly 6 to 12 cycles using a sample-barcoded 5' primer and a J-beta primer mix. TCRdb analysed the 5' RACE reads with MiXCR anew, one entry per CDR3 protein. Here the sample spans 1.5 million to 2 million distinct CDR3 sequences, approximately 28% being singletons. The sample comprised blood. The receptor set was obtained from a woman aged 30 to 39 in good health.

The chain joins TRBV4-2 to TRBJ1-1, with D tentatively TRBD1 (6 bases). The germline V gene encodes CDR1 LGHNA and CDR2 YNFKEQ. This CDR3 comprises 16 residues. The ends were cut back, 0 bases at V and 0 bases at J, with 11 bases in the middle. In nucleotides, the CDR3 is TGTGCCAGCAGCCAAGATGCAGGGGCGATGAACACTGAAGCTTTCTTT. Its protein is CASSQDAGAMNTEAFF.

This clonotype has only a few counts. The DNA of the CDR3 is TGCAGTGCTAGCGTCGGGGGGCGCTCCTACGAGCAGTACTTC. Its translation is CSASVGGRSYEQYF. This chain uses TRBV20-1 with TRBJ2-7, with D maybe TRBD2 (7 bases). Trimming shortened V by 3 bases and J by 0 bases, and 12 bases separated the two germline ends. There are 14 residues in the CDR3. The germline gives CDR1 DFQATT, CDR2 SNEGSKA (reference sequence).

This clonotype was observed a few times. DNA of the CDR3: TGCGCCAGCAGCTTTTCTAGCGTGCGCACAGATACGCAGTATTTT. Amino acid sequence: CASSFSSVRTDTQYF. The chain combines TRBV5-1 with TRBJ2-3; D possibly corresponds to TRBD2 (6 bases). V lost 2 bases and J lost 1, with 11 bases in between. The CDR3 extends over 15 amino acids. CDR1 is SGHRS and CDR2 is YFSETQ in the germline V gene.

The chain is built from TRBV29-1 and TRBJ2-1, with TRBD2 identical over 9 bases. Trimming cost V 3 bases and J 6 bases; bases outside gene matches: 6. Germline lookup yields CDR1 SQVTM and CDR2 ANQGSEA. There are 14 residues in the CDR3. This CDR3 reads CSVDRSGGSNEQFF. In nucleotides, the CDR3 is TGCAGCGTTGACAGGAGCGGGGGGAGCAATGAGCAGTTCTTC.

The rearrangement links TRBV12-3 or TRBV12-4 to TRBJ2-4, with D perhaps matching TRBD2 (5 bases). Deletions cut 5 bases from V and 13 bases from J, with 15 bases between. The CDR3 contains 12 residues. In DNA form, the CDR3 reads TGTGCCAGCAGTCCAGGACTCAGTGAGCAGTACTTC. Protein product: CASSPGLSEQYF.

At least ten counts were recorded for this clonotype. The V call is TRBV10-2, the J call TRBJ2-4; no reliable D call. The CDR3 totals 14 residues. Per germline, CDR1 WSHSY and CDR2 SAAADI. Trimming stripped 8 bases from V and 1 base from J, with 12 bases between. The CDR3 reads CASCQELAKNIQYF. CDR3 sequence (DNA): TGCGCCAGCTGCCAAGAGCTGGCCAAAAACATTCAGTACTTC.

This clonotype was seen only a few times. The DNA for the CDR3 is TGTGCCAGCAGTTCGGACAGGTTGACTGAAGCTTTCTTT. This gives the protein CASSSDRLTEAFF. The rearrangement joins TRBV6-6 to TRBJ1-1, with 7 bases lining up with TRBD1. The junction had 4 bases not matched to a gene; V was cut back by 4 bases and J by 5 bases. Germline V lookup: CDR1 MNHNY, CDR2 SVGAGI (reference sequence). The CDR3 loop spans 13 amino acids.

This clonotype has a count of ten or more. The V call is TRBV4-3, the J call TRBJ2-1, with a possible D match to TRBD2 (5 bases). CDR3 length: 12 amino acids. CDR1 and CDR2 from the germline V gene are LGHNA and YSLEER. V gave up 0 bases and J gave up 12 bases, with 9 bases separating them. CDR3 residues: CASSQDRTRQFF. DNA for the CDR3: TGCGCCAGCAGCCAAGATAGAACTAGGCAGTTCTTC.

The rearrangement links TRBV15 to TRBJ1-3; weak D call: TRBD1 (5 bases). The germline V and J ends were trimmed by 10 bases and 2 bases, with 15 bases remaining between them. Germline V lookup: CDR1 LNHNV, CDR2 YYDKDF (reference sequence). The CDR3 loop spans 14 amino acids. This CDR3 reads CASGGRGTGNTIYF. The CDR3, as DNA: TGTGCCAGCGGGGGACGGGGCACTGGAAACACCATATATTTT.

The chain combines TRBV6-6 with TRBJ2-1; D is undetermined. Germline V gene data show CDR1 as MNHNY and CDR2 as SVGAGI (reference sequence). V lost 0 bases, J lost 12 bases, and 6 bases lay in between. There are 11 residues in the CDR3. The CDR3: CASSYSDGQFF. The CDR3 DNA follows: TGTGCCAGCAGTTACTCGGATGGGCAGTTCTTC.

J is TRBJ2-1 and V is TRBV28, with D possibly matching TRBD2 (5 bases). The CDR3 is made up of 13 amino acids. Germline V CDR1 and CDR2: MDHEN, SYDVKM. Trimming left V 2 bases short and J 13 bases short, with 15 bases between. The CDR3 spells CASSLQAEETQFF. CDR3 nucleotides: TGTGCCAGCAGTTTACAAGCGGAAGAGACCCAGTTCTTC.

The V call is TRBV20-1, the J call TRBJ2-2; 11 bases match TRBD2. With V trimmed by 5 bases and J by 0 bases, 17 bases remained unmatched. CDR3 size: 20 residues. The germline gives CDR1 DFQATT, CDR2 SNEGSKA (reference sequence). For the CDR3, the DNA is TGCAGTGCTGCTCCCCCCTTAGCGGGAGGGATGTACGCGAACACCGGGGAGCTGTTTTTT. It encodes CSAAPPLAGGMYANTGELFF.

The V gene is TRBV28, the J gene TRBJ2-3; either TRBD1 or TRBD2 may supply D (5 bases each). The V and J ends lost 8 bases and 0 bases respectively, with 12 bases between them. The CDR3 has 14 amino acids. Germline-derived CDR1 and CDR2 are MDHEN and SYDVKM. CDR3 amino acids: CASEPGRSTDTQYF. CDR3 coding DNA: TGTGCCAGCGAACCGGGACGAAGCACAGATACGCAGTATTTT. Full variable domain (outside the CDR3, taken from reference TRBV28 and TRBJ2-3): DVKVTQSSRYLVKRTGEKVFLECVQDMDHENMFWYRQDPGLGLRLIYFSYDVKMKEKGDIPEGYSVSREKKERFSLILESASTNQTSMYLCASEPGRSTDTQYFGPGTRLTVL.

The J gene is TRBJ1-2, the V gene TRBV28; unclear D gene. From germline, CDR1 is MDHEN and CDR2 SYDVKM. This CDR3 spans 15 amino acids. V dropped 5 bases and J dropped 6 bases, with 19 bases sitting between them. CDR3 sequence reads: CASSGGGRVRDGYTF. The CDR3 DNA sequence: TGTGCCAGCAGTGGAGGCGGAAGGGTTAGGGATGGCTACACCTTC.

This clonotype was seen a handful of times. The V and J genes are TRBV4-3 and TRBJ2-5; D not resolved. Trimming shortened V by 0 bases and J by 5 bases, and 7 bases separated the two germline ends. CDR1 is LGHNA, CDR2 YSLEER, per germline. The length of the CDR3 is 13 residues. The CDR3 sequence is CASSQELAETQYF. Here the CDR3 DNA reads TGCGCCAGCAGCCAAGAATTGGCTGAGACCCAGTACTTC.

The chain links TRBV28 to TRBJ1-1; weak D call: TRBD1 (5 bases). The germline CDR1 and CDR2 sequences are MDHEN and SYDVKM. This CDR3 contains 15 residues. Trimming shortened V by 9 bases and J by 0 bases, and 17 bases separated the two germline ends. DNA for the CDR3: TGTGCCAGTACCGGACATTCTGAGATGAACACTGAAGCTTTCTTT. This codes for CASTGHSEMNTEAFF. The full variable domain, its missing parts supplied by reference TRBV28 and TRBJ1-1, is DVKVTQSSRYLVKRTGEKVFLECVQDMDHENMFWYRQDPGLGLRLIYFSYDVKMKEKGDIPEGYSVSREKKERFSLILESASTNQTSMYLCASTGHSEMNTEAFFGQGTRLTVV.

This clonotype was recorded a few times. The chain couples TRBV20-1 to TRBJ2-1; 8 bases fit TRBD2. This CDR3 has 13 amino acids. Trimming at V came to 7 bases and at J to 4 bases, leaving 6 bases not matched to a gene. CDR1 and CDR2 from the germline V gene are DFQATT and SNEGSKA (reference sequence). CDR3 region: CSVGGTRYNEQFF. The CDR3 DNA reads TGCAGTGTAGGGGGGACTAGGTACAATGAGCAGTTCTTC.